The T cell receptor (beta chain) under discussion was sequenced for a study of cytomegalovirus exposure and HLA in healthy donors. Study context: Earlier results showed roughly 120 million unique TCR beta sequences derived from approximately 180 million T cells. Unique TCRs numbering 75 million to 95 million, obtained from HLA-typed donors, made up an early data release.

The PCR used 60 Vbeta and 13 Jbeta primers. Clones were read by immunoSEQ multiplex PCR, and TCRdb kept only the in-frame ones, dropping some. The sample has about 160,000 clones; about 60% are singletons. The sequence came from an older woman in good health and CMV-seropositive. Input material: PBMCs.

CDR3 protein: CASSPPEQGVAPSEAFF. In DNA form, the CDR3 reads TGTGCCAGCTCACCACCGGAACAGGGGGTGGCCCCCTCTGAAGCTTTCTTT. This chain joins TRBV18 and TRBJ1-1; 8 bases align to TRBD1. The CDR3 is 17 amino acids. Germline V gene lookup returns CDR1 KGHSH and CDR2 LQKENI. The junction had 12 bases not matched to a gene; V was cut back by 0 bases and J by 6 bases.